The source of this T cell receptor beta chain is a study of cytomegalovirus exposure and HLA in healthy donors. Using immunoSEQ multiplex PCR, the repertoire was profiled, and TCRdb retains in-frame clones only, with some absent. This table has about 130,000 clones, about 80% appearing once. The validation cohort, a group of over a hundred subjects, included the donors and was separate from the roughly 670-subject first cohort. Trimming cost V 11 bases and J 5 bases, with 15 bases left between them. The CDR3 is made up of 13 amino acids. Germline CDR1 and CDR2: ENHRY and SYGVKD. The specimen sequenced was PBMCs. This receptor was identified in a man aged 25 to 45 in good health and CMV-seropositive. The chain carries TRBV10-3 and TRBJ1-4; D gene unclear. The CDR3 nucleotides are TGTGCCGTGAGAAGGGAGGAGAATGAAAAACTGTTTTTT. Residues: CAVRREENEKLFF.